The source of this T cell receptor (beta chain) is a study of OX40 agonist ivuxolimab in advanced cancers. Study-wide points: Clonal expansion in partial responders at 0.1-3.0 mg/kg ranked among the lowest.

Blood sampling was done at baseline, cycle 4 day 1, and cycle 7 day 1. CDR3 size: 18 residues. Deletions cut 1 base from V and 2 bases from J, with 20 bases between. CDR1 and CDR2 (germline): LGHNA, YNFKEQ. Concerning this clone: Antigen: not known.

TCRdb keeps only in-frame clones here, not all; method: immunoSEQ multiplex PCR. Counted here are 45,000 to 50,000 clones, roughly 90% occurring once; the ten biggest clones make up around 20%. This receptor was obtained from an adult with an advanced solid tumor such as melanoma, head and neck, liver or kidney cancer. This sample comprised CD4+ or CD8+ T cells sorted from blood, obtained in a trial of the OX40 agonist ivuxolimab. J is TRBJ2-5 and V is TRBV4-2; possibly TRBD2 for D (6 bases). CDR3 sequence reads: CASSQVGVGGLEQETQYF. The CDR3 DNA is TGTGCCAGCAGCCAAGTTGGGGTTGGAGGGCTGGAGCAAGAGACCCAGTACTTC.